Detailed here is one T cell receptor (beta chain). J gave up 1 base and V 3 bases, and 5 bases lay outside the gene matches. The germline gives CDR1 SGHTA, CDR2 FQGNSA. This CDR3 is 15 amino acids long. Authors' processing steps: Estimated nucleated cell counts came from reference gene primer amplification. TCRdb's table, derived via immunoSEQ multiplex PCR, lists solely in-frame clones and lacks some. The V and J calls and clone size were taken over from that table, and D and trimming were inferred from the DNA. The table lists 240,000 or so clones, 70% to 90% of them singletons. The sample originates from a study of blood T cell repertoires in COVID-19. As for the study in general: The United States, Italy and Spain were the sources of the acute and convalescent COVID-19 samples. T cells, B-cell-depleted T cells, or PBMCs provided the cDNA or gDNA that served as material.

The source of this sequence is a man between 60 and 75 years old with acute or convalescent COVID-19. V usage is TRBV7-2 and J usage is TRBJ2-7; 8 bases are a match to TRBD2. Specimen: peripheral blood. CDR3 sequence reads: CASSFDTSGSYEQYF. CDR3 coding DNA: TGTGCCAGCAGCTTCGATACTAGCGGATCCTACGAGCAGTACTTC.